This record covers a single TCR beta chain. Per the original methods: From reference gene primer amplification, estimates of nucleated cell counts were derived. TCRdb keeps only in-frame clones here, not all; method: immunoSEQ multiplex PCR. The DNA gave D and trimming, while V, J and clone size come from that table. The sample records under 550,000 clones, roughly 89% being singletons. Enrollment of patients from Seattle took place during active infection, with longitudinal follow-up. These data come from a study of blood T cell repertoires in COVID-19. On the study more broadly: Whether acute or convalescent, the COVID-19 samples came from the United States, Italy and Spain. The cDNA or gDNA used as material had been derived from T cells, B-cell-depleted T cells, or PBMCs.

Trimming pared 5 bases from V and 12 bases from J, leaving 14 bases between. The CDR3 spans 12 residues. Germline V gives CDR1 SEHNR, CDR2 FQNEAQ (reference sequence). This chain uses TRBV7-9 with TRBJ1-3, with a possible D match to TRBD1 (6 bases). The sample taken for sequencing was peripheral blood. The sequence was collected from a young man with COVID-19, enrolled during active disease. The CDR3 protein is CASSMTGRNIYF. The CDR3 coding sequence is TGTGCCAGCAGCATGACAGGCCGTAACATATATTTT.